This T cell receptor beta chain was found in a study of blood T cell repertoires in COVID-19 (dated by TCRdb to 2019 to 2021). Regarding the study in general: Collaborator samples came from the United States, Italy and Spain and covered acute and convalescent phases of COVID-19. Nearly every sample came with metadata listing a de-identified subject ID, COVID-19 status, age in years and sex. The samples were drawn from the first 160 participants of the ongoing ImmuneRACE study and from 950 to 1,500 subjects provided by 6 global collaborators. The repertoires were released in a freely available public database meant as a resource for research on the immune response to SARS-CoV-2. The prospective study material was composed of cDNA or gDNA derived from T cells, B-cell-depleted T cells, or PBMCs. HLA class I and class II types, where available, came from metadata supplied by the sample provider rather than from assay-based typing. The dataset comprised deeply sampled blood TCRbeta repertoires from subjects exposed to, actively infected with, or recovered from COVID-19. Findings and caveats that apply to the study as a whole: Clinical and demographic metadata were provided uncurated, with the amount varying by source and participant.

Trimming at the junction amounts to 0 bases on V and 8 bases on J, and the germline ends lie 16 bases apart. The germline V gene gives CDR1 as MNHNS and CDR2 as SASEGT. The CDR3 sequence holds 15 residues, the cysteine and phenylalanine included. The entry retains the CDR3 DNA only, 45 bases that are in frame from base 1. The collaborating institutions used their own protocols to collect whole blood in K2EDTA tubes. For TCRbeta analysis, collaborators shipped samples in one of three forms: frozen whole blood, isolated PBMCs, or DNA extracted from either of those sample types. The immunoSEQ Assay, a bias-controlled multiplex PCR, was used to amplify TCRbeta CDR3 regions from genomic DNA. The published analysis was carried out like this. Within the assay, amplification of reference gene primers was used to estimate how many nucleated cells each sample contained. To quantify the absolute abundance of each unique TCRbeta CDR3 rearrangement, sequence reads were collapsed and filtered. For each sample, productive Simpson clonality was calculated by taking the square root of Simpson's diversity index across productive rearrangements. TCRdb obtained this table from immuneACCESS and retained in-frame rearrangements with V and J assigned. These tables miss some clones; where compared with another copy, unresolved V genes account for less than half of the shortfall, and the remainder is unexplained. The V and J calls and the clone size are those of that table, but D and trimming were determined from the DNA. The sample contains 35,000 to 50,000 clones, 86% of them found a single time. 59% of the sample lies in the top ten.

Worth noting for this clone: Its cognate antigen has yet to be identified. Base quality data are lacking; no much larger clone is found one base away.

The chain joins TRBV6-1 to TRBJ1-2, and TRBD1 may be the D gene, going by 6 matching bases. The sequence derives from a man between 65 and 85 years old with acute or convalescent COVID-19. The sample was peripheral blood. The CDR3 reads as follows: CASSEALAGAGGYTF. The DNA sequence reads TGTGCCAGCAGTGAAGCCTTGGCAGGGGCTGGAGGCTACACCTTC.